These T cell receptor beta chains were read from a single sample in a study of T cell responses to AZD1222 COVID-19 vaccine. The protocol was immunoSEQ multiplex PCR, while the TCRdb copy is restricted to in-frame clones and leaves out a portion. Counted here are 100,000 to 120,000 clones, roughly 85% occurring once; the ten biggest clones make up roughly 3.2%. Sequences were derived from peripheral blood, sampled on day 0 of AZD1222 vaccination. These receptors were obtained from an adult in good health. CDR3s include the opening cysteine and the closing phenylalanine or tryptophan. The order of the fields is V gene, J gene, D gene, clone size, CDR3 protein, CDR3 DNA. D genes are given only for firm matches. Clone size, where shown, is once, few, many, or a class for clones that have expanded.

v_call: TRBV27
j_call: TRBJ2-7
d_call: TRBD1
clone_size: -
cdr3_aa: CASSFYAPQGQGPSSYEQYF
cdr3_nt: TGTGCCAGCAGTTTCTACGCACCCCAGGGACAGGGCCCTAGCTCCTACGAGCAGTACTTC

v_call: TRBV19
j_call: TRBJ1-5
d_call: -
clone_size: -
cdr3_aa: CASNWDVEQPQHF
cdr3_nt: TGTGCCAGTAACTGGGACGTGGAGCAGCCCCAGCATTTT

v_call: TRBV5-1
j_call: TRBJ2-7
d_call: -
clone_size: -
cdr3_aa: CASSLVPGRKTKEQYF
cdr3_nt: TGCGCCAGCAGCTTGGTTCCGGGTAGAAAGACGAAAGAGCAGTACTTC

v_call: TRBV21-1
j_call: TRBJ1-5
d_call: -
clone_size: -
cdr3_aa: CASSKETSNPQPQHF
cdr3_nt: TGTGCCAGCAGCAAAGAGACAAGTAATCCCCAGCCCCAGCATTTT

v_call: TRBV19
j_call: TRBJ2-5
d_call: TRBD2
clone_size: -
cdr3_aa: CASSHLGTSGEETQYF
cdr3_nt: TGTGCCAGTAGTCACCTAGGGACTAGCGGGGAAGAGACCCAGTACTTC

v_call: TRBV18
j_call: TRBJ1-1
d_call: -
clone_size: -
cdr3_aa: CASSPTAELTNTEAFF
cdr3_nt: TGTGCCAGCTCACCAACCGCCGAACTCACGAACACTGAAGCTTTCTTT

v_call: TRBV2
j_call: TRBJ1-1
d_call: TRBD1
clone_size: -
cdr3_aa: CATLGTASNTEAFF
cdr3_nt: TGTGCCACCCTCGGGACAGCTTCAAACACTGAAGCTTTCTTT

v_call: TRBV3-1/TRBV3-2
j_call: TRBJ1-6
d_call: TRBD1
clone_size: -
cdr3_aa: CASSRTRTGRSPLHF
cdr3_nt: TGTGCCAGCAGCCGAACCAGGACAGGGCGTTCACCCCTCCACTTT

v_call: TRBV5-1
j_call: TRBJ1-4
d_call: -
clone_size: few
cdr3_aa: CASSLAGANEKLFF
cdr3_nt: TGCGCCAGCAGCTTGGCAGGGGCTAATGAAAAACTGTTTTTT

v_call: TRBV29-1
j_call: TRBJ1-1
d_call: TRBD1
clone_size: -
cdr3_aa: CSALQGDTEAFF
cdr3_nt: TGCAGCGCCTTACAGGGGGACACTGAAGCTTTCTTT

v_call: TRBV10-1
j_call: TRBJ1-4
d_call: -
clone_size: -
cdr3_aa: CASSESATAKPEKLFF
cdr3_nt: TGCGCCAGCAGTGAGTCTGCGACAGCCAAGCCCGAAAAACTGTTTTTT

v_call: TRBV6-9
j_call: TRBJ1-1
d_call: -
clone_size: -
cdr3_aa: CASSYTRPMNTEAFF
cdr3_nt: TGTGCCAGCAGTTACACTAGACCGATGAACACTGAAGCTTTCTTT

v_call: TRBV3-1/TRBV3-2
j_call: TRBJ1-1
d_call: TRBD1
clone_size: -
cdr3_aa: CASSRTGFNTEAFF
cdr3_nt: TGTGCCAGCAGCCGGACAGGGTTCAACACTGAAGCTTTCTTT

v_call: TRBV19
j_call: TRBJ1-1
d_call: -
clone_size: -
cdr3_aa: CASSISQGRGNTEAFF
cdr3_nt: TGTGCCAGTAGTATAAGTCAGGGACGGGGGAACACTGAAGCTTTCTTT

v_call: TRBV9
j_call: TRBJ2-7
d_call: TRBD2
clone_size: few
cdr3_aa: CASSVGPSGSNYEQYF
cdr3_nt: TGTGCCAGCAGCGTAGGTCCCAGCGGGAGTAATTACGAGCAGTACTTC

v_call: TRBV7-2
j_call: TRBJ1-4
d_call: TRBD1
clone_size: -
cdr3_aa: CASSSGQPNEKLFF
cdr3_nt: TGTGCCAGCAGCTCGGGACAGCCTAATGAAAAACTGTTTTTT

v_call: TRBV5-1
j_call: TRBJ1-1
d_call: TRBD1
clone_size: -
cdr3_aa: CASSRTGQGANTEAFF
cdr3_nt: TGCGCCAGCAGCCGTACCGGACAGGGGGCGAACACTGAAGCTTTCTTT

v_call: TRBV19
j_call: TRBJ2-5
d_call: -
clone_size: -
cdr3_aa: CASSPTGGLETQYF
cdr3_nt: TGTGCCAGTAGTCCGACAGGCGGGTTGGAGACCCAGTACTTC

v_call: TRBV11-2
j_call: TRBJ1-1
d_call: -
clone_size: few
cdr3_aa: CASSRPPLLATEAFF
cdr3_nt: TGTGCCAGCAGCCGTCCTCCCTTATTAGCCACTGAAGCTTTCTTT

v_call: TRBV27
j_call: TRBJ1-3
d_call: -
clone_size: -
cdr3_aa: CASSFRPSSGNTIYF
cdr3_nt: TGTGCCAGCAGTTTCAGACCCTCCTCTGGAAACACCATATATTTT

v_call: TRBV3-1/TRBV3-2
j_call: TRBJ2-7
d_call: -
clone_size: few
cdr3_aa: CASSQRDEQYF
cdr3_nt: TGTGCCAGCAGCCAAAGGGACGAGCAGTACTTC

v_call: TRBV19
j_call: TRBJ1-5
d_call: -
clone_size: -
cdr3_aa: CASSEQGRQPQHF
cdr3_nt: TGTGCCAGTAGTGAACAGGGCAGGCAGCCCCAGCATTTT

v_call: TRBV21-1
j_call: TRBJ2-2
d_call: -
clone_size: -
cdr3_aa: CASSKGREHTGELFF
cdr3_nt: TGTGCCAGCAGCAAAGGACGGGAGCACACCGGGGAGCTGTTTTTT

v_call: TRBV24-1
j_call: TRBJ2-5
d_call: -
clone_size: -
cdr3_aa: CATSDSRGPGVEETQYF
cdr3_nt: TGTGCCACCAGTGATTCGCGGGGACCGGGGGTGGAAGAGACCCAGTACTTC

v_call: TRBV5-1
j_call: TRBJ1-4
d_call: -
clone_size: -
cdr3_aa: CASSESGGADEKLFF
cdr3_nt: TGCGCCAGCAGTGAGTCCGGGGGCGCGGACGAAAAACTGTTTTTT

v_call: TRBV7-2
j_call: TRBJ1-2
d_call: -
clone_size: -
cdr3_aa: CASSQLRSYTF
cdr3_nt: TGTGCCAGCAGCCAGCTGAGGAGCTACACCTTC

v_call: TRBV7-2
j_call: TRBJ2-3
d_call: -
clone_size: -
cdr3_aa: CASSLNPADTQYF
cdr3_nt: TGTGCCAGCAGCTTAAATCCAGCAGATACGCAGTATTTT

v_call: TRBV5-8
j_call: TRBJ2-1
d_call: TRBD2
clone_size: -
cdr3_aa: CASSYGRLGNEQFF
cdr3_nt: TGTGCCAGCAGCTACGGGAGGCTAGGCAATGAGCAGTTCTTC

v_call: TRBV7-3
j_call: TRBJ2-2
d_call: -
clone_size: -
cdr3_aa: CASGTGNTGELFF
cdr3_nt: TGTGCCAGCGGGACGGGGAACACCGGGGAGCTGTTTTTT

v_call: TRBV3-1/TRBV3-2
j_call: TRBJ1-6
d_call: -
clone_size: -
cdr3_aa: CASSLSGRSNSPLHF
cdr3_nt: TGTGCCAGCAGCCTTTCTGGCAGGAGTAATTCACCCCTCCACTTT

v_call: TRBV7-9
j_call: TRBJ2-7
d_call: -
clone_size: -
cdr3_aa: CASSLGGDSYEQYF
cdr3_nt: TGTGCCAGCAGCTTAGGCGGGGACAGCTACGAGCAGTACTTC

v_call: TRBV20-1
j_call: TRBJ1-1
d_call: -
clone_size: -
cdr3_aa: CSASRGIGTEAFF
cdr3_nt: TGCAGTGCTAGTAGAGGTATTGGCACTGAAGCTTTCTTT

v_call: TRBV24-1
j_call: TRBJ2-5
d_call: -
clone_size: -
cdr3_aa: CATSDSVGEETQYF
cdr3_nt: TGTGCCACCAGTGATTCGGTAGGGGAAGAGACCCAGTACTTC

v_call: TRBV6-1
j_call: TRBJ1-1
d_call: TRBD1
clone_size: -
cdr3_aa: CASSEGGTGSRGTEAFF
cdr3_nt: TGTGCCAGCAGTGAAGGGGGGACAGGGTCGAGAGGAACTGAAGCTTTCTTT

v_call: TRBV9
j_call: TRBJ1-3
d_call: TRBD1
clone_size: -
cdr3_aa: CASSVATGGAIYF
cdr3_nt: TGTGCCAGCAGCGTCGCCACAGGGGGAGCCATATATTTT

v_call: TRBV5-1
j_call: TRBJ1-5
d_call: -
clone_size: -
cdr3_aa: CASSLDPPAGNQPQHF
cdr3_nt: TGCGCCAGCAGCTTGGATCCCCCGGCGGGCAATCAGCCCCAGCATTTT

v_call: TRBV3-1/TRBV3-2
j_call: TRBJ2-7
d_call: TRBD1
clone_size: -
cdr3_aa: CASSQGGGQGFYEQYF
cdr3_nt: TGTGCCAGCAGCCAAGGTGGGGGACAGGGGTTCTACGAGCAGTACTTC

v_call: TRBV5-1
j_call: TRBJ1-3
d_call: -
clone_size: -
cdr3_aa: CASSLATGNSGNTIYF
cdr3_nt: TGCGCCAGCAGCTTGGCCACAGGGAACTCTGGAAACACCATATATTTT

v_call: TRBV7-9
j_call: TRBJ1-1
d_call: -
clone_size: -
cdr3_aa: CASSLSLNTEAFF
cdr3_nt: TGTGCCAGCAGCTTAAGTTTGAACACTGAAGCTTTCTTT

v_call: TRBV24-1
j_call: TRBJ2-2
d_call: -
clone_size: -
cdr3_aa: CATSDLPPRSNTGELFF
cdr3_nt: TGTGCCACCAGTGATTTACCACCCAGATCGAACACCGGGGAGCTGTTTTTT

v_call: TRBV5-1
j_call: TRBJ2-5
d_call: -
clone_size: once
cdr3_aa: CASSLLGGHQETQYF
cdr3_nt: TGCGCCAGCAGCCTTCTTGGGGGGCACCAAGAGACCCAGTACTTC

v_call: TRBV4-2
j_call: TRBJ1-2
d_call: -
clone_size: -
cdr3_aa: CASSHTSGTAVGYTF
cdr3_nt: TGTGCCAGCAGCCATACATCAGGGACTGCGGTCGGCTACACCTTC

v_call: TRBV6-2/TRBV6-3
j_call: TRBJ2-7
d_call: -
clone_size: -
cdr3_aa: CASSSTLYEQYF
cdr3_nt: TGTGCCAGCAGCTCAACCCTCTACGAGCAGTACTTC

v_call: TRBV7-8
j_call: TRBJ1-5
d_call: TRBD1
clone_size: -
cdr3_aa: CASSLATGGSNQPQHF
cdr3_nt: TGTGCCAGCAGCTTAGCGACAGGGGGTAGCAATCAGCCCCAGCATTTT

v_call: TRBV7-3
j_call: TRBJ2-3
d_call: -
clone_size: -
cdr3_aa: CASSSGAASTDTQYF
cdr3_nt: TGTGCCAGCAGCTCAGGAGCGGCTAGCACAGATACGCAGTATTTT

v_call: TRBV7-2
j_call: TRBJ2-5
d_call: -
clone_size: -
cdr3_aa: CASSLVGGQETQYF
cdr3_nt: TGTGCCAGCAGCTTGGTAGGGGGGCAAGAGACCCAGTACTTC

v_call: TRBV7-8
j_call: TRBJ1-2
d_call: TRBD1
clone_size: -
cdr3_aa: CASSLAGTGTNYGYTF
cdr3_nt: TGTGCCAGCAGCTTAGCGGGGACAGGAACTAACTATGGCTACACCTTC

v_call: TRBV7-3
j_call: TRBJ1-1
d_call: TRBD1
clone_size: -
cdr3_aa: CASSPTGTAKHEAFF
cdr3_nt: TGTGCCAGCAGCCCGACCGGGACAGCCAAACACGAGGCTTTCTTT

v_call: TRBV6-5
j_call: TRBJ1-5
d_call: -
clone_size: -
cdr3_aa: CASRGGSNQPQHF
cdr3_nt: TGTGCCAGCAGGGGGGGTAGCAATCAGCCCCAGCATTTT

v_call: TRBV4-1
j_call: TRBJ2-7
d_call: -
clone_size: -
cdr3_aa: CASSQGDVAYEQYF
cdr3_nt: TGCGCCAGCAGCCAAGGTGACGTGGCTTACGAGCAGTACTTC

v_call: TRBV5-1
j_call: TRBJ2-3
d_call: TRBD1
clone_size: -
cdr3_aa: CASSRQTGIGTDTQYF
cdr3_nt: TGCGCCAGCAGCCGCCAGACAGGGATAGGCACAGATACGCAGTATTTT